The present T cell receptor beta chain was sequenced within a study of T cells after posttransplantation cyclophosphamide. Points from the study as a whole: Recipient CMV seropositivity and CMV reactivation strongly tracked TRB clonality.

Sequencing used immunoSEQ multiplex PCR; TCRdb keeps in-frame clones, though not all of them. The sample yields about 14,000 clones, without any singletons. Germline V gives CDR1 WNHNN, CDR2 SYGVQD (reference sequence). The CDR3 has 14 residues. V lost 3 bases to trimming and J lost 5 bases, with 14 bases between them. A marrow graft followed busulfan-fludarabine conditioning, with cyclophosphamide on days +3 and +4. This clone was found many times. The antigen is undetermined. Sequences were derived from PBMCs, sampled approximately 1,200 days after allogeneic stem cell transplant with posttransplant cyclophosphamide. The J gene is TRBJ2-7, the V gene TRBV10-1; D call uncertain. This TCR derives from a female patient in her 40s who received an allogeneic stem cell transplant from a related donor, was CMV-positive, and had no GVHD. Some T cells may have come from the graft donor. The CDR3 is CASSDPLDNDEQYF. CDR3 DNA: TGCGCCAGCAGTGACCCATTAGATAACGACGAGCAGTACTTC.